The next 4 T cell receptor beta chains were all read from a single sample in a study of cytomegalovirus exposure and HLA in healthy donors (dated by TCRdb to the late 2010s). Preparation of the library involved the immunoSEQ multiplex PCR assay. For the multiplex PCR, a mixture combining 60 forward primers for TCR Vbeta segments and 13 reverse primers for TCR Jbeta segments was used. Drawn from immuneACCESS, this table holds only the in-frame rearrangements with V and J called that TCRdb kept. Clones are partly lost; checked studies trace under half to an unresolved V gene and leave the rest unexplained. The sample table lists 110,000 to 150,000 clones, about 80% of them with a count of one. The ten top clones hold 5.1% of the sample. The specimen sequenced was PBMCs. The receptor set was obtained from a male donor in good health and CMV-seronegative.

The J gene is TRBJ2-4, the V gene TRBV14, with D perhaps TRBD1 (5 bases). V was pared by 6 bases and J by 6 bases, with 15 bases between. From germline, CDR1 is SGHDN and CDR2 FVKESK. This CDR3 is 14 amino acids long. The CDR3 DNA is TGTGCCAGCAGTCGCCTTGGCCAGGGAAACATTCAGTACTTC. Residues: CASSRLGQGNIQYF.

This chain connects TRBV6-1 to TRBJ1-6; the D is unclear. The CDR3 has 15 residues. Germline V gene data show CDR1 as MNHNS and CDR2 as SASEGT. The germline V and J ends were trimmed by 1 base and 7 bases, with 11 bases remaining between them. The CDR3 nucleotides are TGTGCCAGCAGTGAAGTAGACGGGGTGAATTCACCCCTCCACTTT. Its translation is CASSEVDGVNSPLHF.

This clone has only one observation. The J gene is TRBJ2-5, the V gene TRBV7-3; tentative D call: TRBD1 (6 bases). Trimming removed 2 bases from V and 5 bases from J, with 12 bases in between. CDR1 and CDR2 (germline): SGHTA, FQGTGA. The CDR3 length is 14 residues. The CDR3 coding sequence is TGTGCCAGCAGCTTAGGTGCAGGGGTTGAGACCCAGTACTTC. This gives the protein CASSLGAGVETQYF. The whole variable domain, remainder taken from reference TRBV7-3 and TRBJ2-5, is GAGVSQTPSNKVTEKGKYVELRCDPISGHTALYWYRQSLGQGPEFLIYFQGTGAADDSGLPNDRFFAVRPEGSVSTLKIQRTERGDSAVYLCASSLGAGVETQYFGPGTRLLVL.

The V gene is TRBV10-2, the J gene TRBJ2-7; possibly TRBD2 for D (6 bases). Germline lookup yields CDR1 WSHSY and CDR2 SAAADI. The V end was cut by 8 bases, the J end by 3 bases, with 14 bases between. This CDR3 is 13 amino acids long. CDR3 residues: CASCTSFGYEQYF. The DNA for the CDR3 is TGCGCCAGCTGTACTAGCTTCGGCTACGAGCAGTACTTC.